The 21 T cell receptor beta chains below were found in one sample sequenced in a study of blood T cell repertoires in COVID-19. Sequenced by immunoSEQ multiplex PCR; TCRdb stores in-frame clones only, minus some. The repertoire holds about 190,000 clones, with about 90% as singletons. Sequencing was done on a sample of peripheral blood. The source of these receptors is a man aged 45-60 years with acute or convalescent COVID-19.

The chain recombines TRBV7-2 with TRBJ2-3; 14 nucleotides line up with TRBD2. This CDR3 contains 18 residues. V dropped 5 bases and J dropped 9; count of bases not matched to a gene: 16. The V gene's germline CDR1 is SGHTA and CDR2 FQGNSA. Here the CDR3 reads CASSAGTSGGLLRRTQYF. Here the CDR3 DNA reads TGTGCCAGCAGCGCCGGGACTAGCGGGGGCCTCCTCAGGAGAACGCAGTATTTT.

The rearrangement links TRBV30 to TRBJ2-3; tentative D call: TRBD1 (5 bases). The V and J ends lost 4 bases and 2 bases respectively, with 16 bases between them. The germline V gene encodes CDR1 GTSNPN and CDR2 SVGIG (reference sequence). CDR3 length: 15 amino acids. CDR3 protein: CAWTIGAGHTDTQYF. For the CDR3, the DNA is TGTGCCTGGACGATTGGGGCAGGGCACACAGATACGCAGTATTTT.

The chain employs TRBV18 and TRBJ1-1; weak D call: TRBD1 (5 bases). The CDR3 totals 14 residues. Germline V gives CDR1 KGHSH, CDR2 LQKENI. Trimming removed 4 bases from V and 0 bases from J, with 9 bases in between. This CDR3 is CASSQGWMNTEAFF. The CDR3 DNA sequence: TGTGCCAGCTCACAGGGGTGGATGAACACTGAAGCTTTCTTT.

The CDR3 bases are TGCGCCAGCAGCTGGGGAGGAGAACCCTACGAGCAGTACTTC. Residues: CASSWGGEPYEQYF. The chain links TRBV5-1 to TRBJ2-7, with TRBD2 as a possible D gene (6 bases). Germline CDR1 and CDR2: SGHRS and YFSETQ. V dropped 3 bases and J dropped 2 bases, with 12 bases sitting between them. The CDR3 has 14 amino acids. The entire variable domain, with the rest obtained from reference TRBV5-1 and TRBJ2-7, is as follows: KAGVTQTPRYLIKTRGQQVTLSCSPISGHRSVSWYQQTPGQGLQFLFEYFSETQRNKGNFPGRFSGRQFSNSRSEMNVSTLELGDSALYLCASSWGGEPYEQYFGPGTRLTVT.

The gene calls are TRBV4-2 and TRBJ1-1; TRBD1 matches 7 bases. CDR3 length: 15 amino acids. V lost 1 base, J lost 6 bases, and 8 bases stayed unmatched. Germline CDR1 reads LGHNA; CDR2 reads YNFKEQ. The CDR3 bases are TGTGCCAGCAGCCAAGGCCTTGGGACAGCCCCTGAAGCTTTCTTT. This sequence encodes CASSQGLGTAPEAFF.

Details on this clone: Other nucleotide sequences from this sample produce the same CDR3. The chain has TRBV2 and TRBJ1-5; possible D gene TRBD1, 6 bases. The V end lost 6 bases, the J end lost 0 bases, and 6 bases lay between the germline ends. CDR3 length equals 13 residues. The germline gives CDR1 SNHLY, CDR2 FYNNEI. In DNA form, the CDR3 reads TGTGCCAGCAGGACAGGTAGCAATCAGCCCCAGCATTTT. Its translation: CASRTGSNQPQHF.

This clone is a singleton in its sample. The rearrangement joins TRBV27 to TRBJ2-7; 11 positions agree with TRBD1. This CDR3 is built from 13 residues. J gave up 6 bases and V 6 bases, and 4 bases lay outside the gene matches. Germline-derived CDR1 and CDR2 are MNHEY and SMNVEV (reference sequence). This CDR3 reads CASRPGTGGEQYF. CDR3 DNA sequence: TGTGCCAGCAGGCCCGGGACAGGGGGCGAGCAGTACTTC.

The chain recombines TRBV15 with TRBJ1-1; 7 nucleotides agree with TRBD1. V lost 3 bases and J lost 6; bases outside the gene matches: 10. This CDR3 is 15 amino acids long. CDR1 is LNHNV and CDR2 is YYDKDF in the germline V gene (reference sequence). This CDR3 is CATSSPDRMRAEAFF. Written as DNA, the CDR3 is TGTGCCACCAGCAGCCCGGACAGGATGAGGGCTGAAGCTTTCTTT.

The CDR3 DNA follows: TGTGCCAGTACATTTGGACAGGGTAACACTGAAGCTTTCTTT. Translated, it gives CASTFGQGNTEAFF. The rearrangement joins TRBV19 to TRBJ1-1; 8 bases map to TRBD1. After removal of 7 bases from V and 2 bases from J, the junction contained 6 bases not matched to a gene. Germline values: CDR1 LNHDA, CDR2 SQIVND (reference sequence). CDR3 size: 14 residues.

The chain joins TRBV11-3 to TRBJ1-1; the match to TRBD1 covers 7 bases. CDR3 size: 15 residues. The germline V gene has CDR1 SGHNT and CDR2 YENEEA. With 5 bases clipped from V and 2 bases from J, the junction kept 8 bases outside the gene matches. CDR3 loop: CASSAGQRTNTEAFF. CDR3 in DNA: TGTGCCAGCAGCGCGGGACAGCGAACAAACACTGAAGCTTTCTTT.

The J gene is TRBJ2-2, the V gene TRBV28, with 10 positions matching TRBD1. Per the germline V gene, CDR1 is MDHEN and CDR2 is SYDVKM. The CDR3 consists of 15 residues. V shed 6 bases, J shed 7 bases, and the junction held 8 bases outside the gene matches. As DNA, the CDR3 is TGTGCCAGCAGGACCGGGACAGGGGAGTTCGGGGAGCTGTTTTTT. This gives the protein CASRTGTGEFGELFF.

This clone was detected only a few times. The V and J genes are TRBV6-5 and TRBJ2-7; D may be TRBD1 (6 bases). This CDR3 region has 14 residues. In germline, CDR1 is MNHEY, CDR2 SVGAGI. V gave up 0 bases and J gave up 2 bases, with 8 bases separating them. CDR3 sequence: CASSYSAGAYEQYF. CDR3 in DNA: TGTGCCAGCAGTTACTCGGCAGGGGCCTACGAGCAGTACTTC.

The chain carries TRBV6-5 and TRBJ2-5; 9 bases are a match to TRBD1. The CDR3 extends over 15 amino acids. From germline, CDR1 is MNHEY and CDR2 SVGAGI. J was trimmed by 5 bases and V by 6 bases; bases with no gene match: 10. The chain's CDR3 is CASSSGDRDVETQYF. For the CDR3, the DNA is TGTGCCAGCAGCTCGGGGGACAGGGATGTGGAGACCCAGTACTTC.

This clone has more than one count but fewer than ten. The genes are TRBV7-2 and TRBJ2-2, with 10 bases matching TRBD2. The junction had 2 bases not matched to a gene; V was cut back by 5 bases and J by 5 bases. This CDR3 is built from 14 residues. CDR1 and CDR2 from the germline V gene are SGHTA and FQGNSA. Here the CDR3 DNA reads TGTGCCAGCAGCATTAGCGGGGGGACCGGGGAGCTGTTTTTT. Its protein product is CASSISGGTGELFF.

This sequence joins TRBV3-1 (or the pseudogene TRBV3-2) and TRBJ1-3; 8 bases are a match to TRBD1. Germline assignment: CDR1 LGHDT and CDR2 YNNKEL (reference sequence). CDR3 length: 15 amino acids. V lost 1 base to trimming and J lost 6 bases; unmatched junction nucleotides: 5. The CDR3 nucleotides are TGTGCCAGCAGCCAAGGGCTTCAGGGGGCAAACACCATATATTTT. Protein product: CASSQGLQGANTIYF.

The rearrangement links TRBV4-3 to TRBJ1-5; D is perhaps TRBD1 (6 bases). The V and J ends lost 0 bases and 6 bases respectively, with 12 bases between them. This CDR3 contains 15 residues. Germline V gene data show CDR1 as LGHNA and CDR2 as YSLEER. The CDR3 DNA sequence: TGCGCCAGCAGCCAAGATACAGGGAGGGGTCAGCCCCAGCATTTT. It is translated as CASSQDTGRGQPQHF.

This chain links TRBV10-3 with TRBJ1-1, with TRBD1 matching 7 bases. This CDR3 has 14 amino acids. Germline CDR1 ENHRY, CDR2 SYGVKD. The V and J ends lost 4 bases and 1 base, in that order; junction bases with no gene match: 3. This chain's CDR3 is CAISGGQRNTEAFF. The CDR3 DNA reads TGTGCCATCAGTGGGGGACAGAGGAACACTGAAGCTTTCTTT.

The V call is TRBV27, the J call TRBJ2-1; 7 positions match TRBD1. Germline CDR1 and CDR2: MNHEY and SMNVEV (reference sequence). Losses at the gene ends were 2 bases for V and 7 bases for J; bases not matched to a gene: 11. The CDR3 is 16 amino acids. The CDR3 is CASSLKTGITQNEQFF. The CDR3 coding sequence is TGTGCCAGCAGTTTAAAGACAGGGATAACCCAAAATGAGCAGTTCTTC.

V usage is TRBV9 and J usage is TRBJ1-4; weak D call: TRBD1 (6 bases). This CDR3 is 15 amino acids long. Trimming removed 4 bases from V and 4 bases from J, with 14 bases in between. Germline V gives CDR1 SGDLS, CDR2 YYNGEE. The CDR3 sequence: CASSLGGRGNEKLFF. The CDR3 coding sequence is TGTGCCAGCAGCTTAGGGGGTAGGGGTAATGAAAAACTGTTTTTT.

The chain carries TRBV2 and TRBJ2-4, with D possibly TRBD1 on 6 matching bases. CDR1 SNHLY and CDR2 FYNNEI come from the germline V gene. The V gene lost 6 bases and the J gene lost 7 bases, with 10 bases spanning the gap. The CDR3 has 12 amino acids. The CDR3 nucleotides are TGTGCCAGCAGGGGGGCTTCGAACATTCAGTACTTC. This translates into CASRGASNIQYF. The variable domain in full, with the rest retrieved from reference TRBV2 and TRBJ2-4, is EPEVTQTPSHQVTQMGQEVILRCVPISNHLYFYWYRQILGQKVEFLVSFYNNEISEKSEIFDDQFSVERPDGSNFTLKIRSTKLEDSAMYFCASRGASNIQYFGAGTRLSVL.

This sequence joins TRBV5-1 and TRBJ2-7; possibly TRBD1 for D (5 bases). The V gene's germline CDR1 is SGHRS and CDR2 YFSETQ. This CDR3 has 14 amino acids. Trimming pared 0 bases from V and 3 bases from J, leaving 10 bases between. Here the CDR3 reads CASSLGGKFYEQYF. CDR3 nucleotide sequence: TGCGCCAGCAGCTTGGGGGGCAAATTCTACGAGCAGTACTTC.